Detailed here is one TCR beta chain. Its target is unknown. This sample was included in a study of CD8+CD57+ T cells in acquired aplastic anemia. As for the study in general: Recorded DNA amounts for sorted CD4+ and CD8+ cells had an average of about 3 ug. General study points: In common between the patients and the controls were around 29 CD8+ CDR3 sequences.

CDR3 and TCR beta VDJ profiling relied on a genomic DNA template. TCRdb fed the reads into MiXCR, producing one record per CDR3 protein. The sample has fewer than 300,000 distinct CDR3 sequences; approximately 82% are singletons. Previously, flow cytometry had revealed CD8+CD57+ cell expansion in the patients chosen for sequencing. The patients, all of them, had severe acquired aplastic anemia. There was no therapy given to any patient before the blood sampling took place. The CDR3 covers 15 residues. Trimming took 3 bases from V and 14 from J, leaving 25 bases between them. Germline loops: CDR1 SGHTA, CDR2 FQGNSA.

The chain employs TRBV7-2 and TRBJ1-2; tentatively, D is TRBD1 (6 bases). The source of this sequence is a human donor with aplastic anemia. Sequenced sample: sorted CD4+, CD8+, or CD8+CD57+ T cells (not recorded which) from PBMCs. The CDR3 sequence: CASSFAGGPVTQYTF. In DNA form, the CDR3 reads TGTGCCAGCAGCTTCGCCGGGGGCCCCGTTACGCAGTATACCTTC.